The entry that follows covers one T cell receptor (beta chain) sequence. Cohort assignment relied on participant-reported clinical history. Sequencing used immunoSEQ multiplex PCR; TCRdb keeps in-frame clones, though not all of them. In the table there are over 350,000 clones, 70% to 90% of which are singletons. The sample belongs to a study of blood T cell repertoires in COVID-19. The CDR3 spans 16 residues. V dropped 0 bases and J dropped 5; count of bases not matched to a gene: 5. The sequenced sample consisted of PBMCs or T cells enriched from blood (not recorded which). The receptor was derived from a woman in her late teens or twenties with acute COVID-19. The chain couples TRBV23-1 to TRBJ2-2, with 8 bases matching TRBD2. TRBV23-1 is annotated as an ORF whose role is uncertain. The CDR3 DNA is TGCGCCAGCAGTCAATCGCCAGCGGGAGAGACCGGGGAGCTGTTTTTT. Its translation: CASSQSPAGETGELFF.